This TCR beta chain was recorded in a study of blood T cell repertoires in COVID-19. At the level of the study: The United States, Italy and Spain were the sources of the acute and convalescent COVID-19 samples.

The CDR3 length is 12 residues. Original data processing: Amplified reference gene primers provided the basis for estimating nucleated cell counts. Sequencing used immunoSEQ multiplex PCR; TCRdb keeps in-frame clones, though not all of them. The DNA was the basis for D and trimming; V, J and clone size are from that table. This sample has roughly 260,000 clones, with 86% found just once. This chain joins TRBV21-1 and TRBJ2-4; the DNA was not compared with TRBD1, the D call given in the table. TRBV21-1 is a documented pseudogene. The TCR originated in a man aged 40-49 years who had recovered from COVID-19. Sequencing used peripheral blood. The CDR3 reads CASGTGGNIQYF. CDR3 in DNA: TGTGCCAGTGGGACAGGGGGAAACATTCAGTACTTC.